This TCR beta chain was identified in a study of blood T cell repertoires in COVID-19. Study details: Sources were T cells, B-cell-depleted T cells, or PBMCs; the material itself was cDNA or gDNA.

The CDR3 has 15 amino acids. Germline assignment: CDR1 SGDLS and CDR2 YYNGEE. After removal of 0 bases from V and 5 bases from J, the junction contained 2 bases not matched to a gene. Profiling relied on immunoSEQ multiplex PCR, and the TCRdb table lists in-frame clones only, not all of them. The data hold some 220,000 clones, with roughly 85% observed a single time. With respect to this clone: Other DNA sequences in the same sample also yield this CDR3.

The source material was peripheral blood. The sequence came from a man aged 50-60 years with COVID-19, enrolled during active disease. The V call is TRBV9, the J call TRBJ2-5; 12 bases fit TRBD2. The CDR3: CASSVGTSGGETQYF. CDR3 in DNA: TGTGCCAGCAGCGTAGGAACTAGCGGGGGGGAGACCCAGTACTTC.